The 22 T cell receptor beta chains below were found in one sample sequenced in a study of radiation and T cells in renal cell carcinoma. This table comes from immunoSEQ multiplex PCR, and its TCRdb copy is limited to in-frame clones, with some not included. Seen here are under 200,000 clones, about 85% observed once, and the top ten hold approximately 11%. Sample time point: blood 4 weeks post-SBRT, at nephrectomy. Regarding treatment: 15 Gy SBRT to primary tumor, nephrectomy 4 weeks later. The sample here was blood, taken from a patient whose treatment included radiotherapy and nephrectomy. Source of these receptors: a woman aged 50 to 60 with renal cell carcinoma.

This clone was counted between two and nine times. The V call is TRBV2, the J call TRBJ1-2; D remains unclear. The CDR3 runs 13 residues. The V end was cut by 1 base, the J end by 4 bases, with 7 bases between. Germline lookup yields CDR1 SNHLY and CDR2 FYNNEI. The chain's CDR3 is CASSEERRYGYTF. CDR3 nucleotides: TGTGCCAGCAGTGAAGAGAGACGCTATGGCTACACCTTC. The full variable domain, its missing parts supplied by reference TRBV2 and TRBJ1-2, is EPEVTQTPSHQVTQMGQEVILRCVPISNHLYFYWYRQILGQKVEFLVSFYNNEISEKSEIFDDQFSVERPDGSNFTLKIRSTKLEDSAMYFCASSEERRYGYTFGSGTRLTVV.

This sequence joins TRBV25-1 and TRBJ1-1, with D possibly being TRBD1 (5 bases). V shed 1 base and J shed 4 bases, with 7 bases lying between them. The length of the CDR3 is 13 residues. Per germline, CDR1 MGHDK and CDR2 SYGVNS. CDR3 sequence (DNA): TGTGCCAGCAGTGAATGGGGGGTCACTGAAGCTTTCTTT. Amino acids: CASSEWGVTEAFF.

The rearrangement uses TRBV7-2 and TRBJ2-3; 13 bases line up with TRBD2. CDR3 length: 16 residues. CDR1 SGHTA and CDR2 FQGNSA come from the germline V gene. The trim removed 5 bases at V and 2 bases at J, leaving 4 bases unmatched. This CDR3 is CASSVGLAGATDTQYF. CDR3 DNA sequence: TGTGCCAGCAGCGTTGGACTAGCGGGGGCCACAGATACGCAGTATTTT.

The V and J genes are TRBV9 and TRBJ1-1; D remains ambiguous. The CDR3 sequence is 14 residues long. V was clipped by 1 base and J by 4 bases, with 11 bases between them. Germline V gives CDR1 SGDLS, CDR2 YYNGEE. The CDR3 sequence: CASSVISGATEAFF. The CDR3 nucleotides are TGTGCCAGCAGCGTAATATCCGGTGCCACTGAAGCTTTCTTT.

DNA of the CDR3: TGCGCCAGCAGCTTGGTGGGAGGAAGCACTGAAGCTTTCTTT. The encoded protein is CASSLVGGSTEAFF. The chain couples TRBV5-1 to TRBJ1-1, with D hard to call. Trimming removed 0 bases at V and 4 bases at J, with 10 bases between. This CDR3 is 14 amino acids long. The germline V gene has CDR1 SGHRS and CDR2 YFSETQ.

The chain joins TRBV4-2 to TRBJ2-7; D is perhaps TRBD1 or TRBD2 (5 bases each). Trimming left V 5 bases short and J 2 bases short, with 19 bases between. The CDR3 runs 16 residues. Germline V lookup: CDR1 LGHNA, CDR2 YNFKEQ. The CDR3 bases are TGTGCCAGCAGCAGAGGGATCCGGGACGGCCCCTACGAGCAGTACTTC. Translated, it gives CASSRGIRDGPYEQYF.

The chain carries TRBV2 and TRBJ2-7, with 7 positions matching TRBD2. Germline V CDR1 and CDR2: SNHLY, FYNNEI. The V and J ends lost 8 bases and 5 bases, in that order; junction bases with no gene match: 15. The CDR3 contains 15 residues. Here the CDR3 reads CASGGEYGLANEQYF. The CDR3 DNA reads as TGTGCCAGCGGGGGGGAATACGGACTCGCCAACGAGCAGTACTTC.

This sequence joins TRBV10-2 and TRBJ2-1, with TRBD2 matching 8 bases. In germline, CDR1 is WSHSY, CDR2 SAAADI. V lost 4 bases and J lost 7; bases outside the gene matches: 12. CDR3 size: 16 residues. The CDR3 is CASSVGGGPRRNEQFF. The CDR3 DNA sequence: TGCGCCAGCAGTGTCGGGGGGGGCCCCCGGAGAAATGAGCAGTTCTTC.

The chain recombines TRBV5-5 with TRBJ1-2; D is perhaps TRBD1 (5 bases). The CDR3 contains 19 residues. Trimming left V 0 bases short and J 4 bases short, with 25 bases between. The germline CDR1 and CDR2 sequences are SGHKS and YYEKEE (reference sequence). CDR3 nucleotide sequence: TGTGCCAGCAGCTTGGAGGACATTGGGCAACCAGTTCTTAGCTATGGCTACACCTTC. Encoded protein: CASSLEDIGQPVLSYGYTF.

This sequence joins TRBV20-1 and TRBJ1-1; D is ambiguous. Germline V gene data show CDR1 as DFQATT and CDR2 as SNEGSKA (reference sequence). The V and J ends lost 6 bases and 2 bases respectively, with 7 bases between them. This CDR3 contains 11 residues. CDR3 DNA: TGCAGTGCCCCCTCCAACACTGAAGCTTTCTTT. Translated, it gives CSAPSNTEAFF.

The rearrangement uses TRBV13 and TRBJ1-6; 9 nucleotides match TRBD1. Germline V gene lookup returns CDR1 PRHDT and CDR2 FYEKMQ (reference sequence). J gave up 6 bases and V 6 bases, and 3 bases lay outside the gene matches. The CDR3 is 14 amino acids. As DNA, the CDR3 is TGTGCCAGCAGGGGACAGGGCCTTAATTCACCCCTCCACTTT. It is translated as CASRGQGLNSPLHF.

V gene TRBV10-3 combines with J gene TRBJ2-3; 10 positions agree with TRBD1. V lost 1 base to trimming and J lost 4 bases; unmatched junction nucleotides: 2. This CDR3 is 15 amino acids long. Germline values: CDR1 ENHRY, CDR2 SYGVKD. The DNA of the CDR3 is TGTGCCATCAGTGAGTATGGACAGGGGGCAGATACGCAGTATTTT. Encoded protein: CAISEYGQGADTQYF.

This chain links TRBV7-8 with TRBJ1-4; the D is unclear. Trimming removed 3 bases at V and 8 bases at J, with 13 bases between. In germline, CDR1 is SGHVS, CDR2 FQNEAQ. There are 14 residues in the CDR3. DNA for the CDR3: TGTGCCAGCAGCTTTATTGGGTATGGAGAAAAACTGTTTTTT. This gives the protein CASSFIGYGEKLFF. The whole variable domain, filled in from reference TRBV7-8 and TRBJ1-4, reads GAGVSQSPRYKVAKRGQDVALRCDPISGHVSLFWYQQALGQGPEFLTYFQNEAQLDKSGLPSDRFFAERPEGSVSTLKIQRTQQEDSAVYLCASSFIGYGEKLFFGSGTQLSVL.

The gene calls are TRBV7-2 and TRBJ2-7; TRBD2 might be the D (5 bases). The CDR3 is made up of 16 amino acids. V lost 2 bases and J lost 4, with 18 bases in between. CDR1 and CDR2 from the germline V gene are SGHTA and FQGNSA. Written as DNA, the CDR3 is TGTGCCAGCAGCTTAAGGGTAGGGCTAGCCCTATACGAGCAGTACTTC. Its translation: CASSLRVGLALYEQYF.

V is TRBV19 and J is TRBJ1-5; 10 bases match TRBD1. Germline values: CDR1 LNHDA, CDR2 SQIVND (reference sequence). The CDR3 length is 15 residues. J gave up 5 bases and V 6 bases, and 7 bases lay outside the gene matches. The CDR3 DNA follows: TGTGCCAGTAGGTCTGACAGGGGGCTTCATCAGCCCCAGCATTTT. Its translation: CASRSDRGLHQPQHF.

The chain combines TRBV7-9 with TRBJ1-2; D uncertain. V dropped 1 base and J dropped 12 bases, with 12 bases sitting between them. Germline V gene lookup returns CDR1 SEHNR and CDR2 FQNEAQ (reference sequence). This CDR3 contains 12 residues. CDR3 loop: CASSLEMYNHTF. The CDR3 DNA is TGTGCCAGCAGCTTAGAGATGTACAACCACACCTTC.

This chain joins TRBV23-1 and TRBJ1-3; D is uncertain. TRBV23-1 is labeled an ORF, and its function is uncertain. The CDR3 is made up of 14 amino acids. Trimming took 4 bases from V and 0 from J, leaving 7 bases between them. Here the CDR3 DNA reads TGCGCCAGCAGTCGGAAGAGCTCTGGAAACACCATATATTTT. Its protein product is CASSRKSSGNTIYF.

The chain has TRBV7-8 and TRBJ1-6; TRBD1 is a possible D gene (6 bases). V dropped 6 bases and J dropped 10 bases, with 19 bases sitting between them. Per the germline V gene, CDR1 is SGHVS and CDR2 is FQNEAQ. The CDR3 has 15 amino acids. CDR3 loop: CASSLTDSRVSPLHF. The CDR3 nucleotides are TGTGCCAGCAGTCTCACGGACAGCAGGGTCTCACCCCTCCACTTT.

The sample holds one count of this clone. Within the sample, other DNA sequences also encode this same CDR3. The chain links TRBV19 to TRBJ2-7; TRBD1 or TRBD2 may be the D gene (5 bases each). The germline V gene has CDR1 LNHDA and CDR2 SQIVND (reference sequence). V lost 1 base and J lost 1, with 8 bases in between. The CDR3 consists of 14 residues. The CDR3 spells CASSIGGSSYEQYF. The CDR3 DNA is TGTGCCAGTAGTATAGGGGGGTCATCCTACGAGCAGTACTTC. Complete variable domain (other parts from reference TRBV19 and TRBJ2-7): DGGITQSPKYLFRKEGQNVTLSCEQNLNHDAMYWYRQDPGQGLRLIYYSQIVNDFQKGDIAEGYSVSREKKESFPLTVTSAQKNPTAFYLCASSIGGSSYEQYFGPGTRLTVT.

In its sample, this clone was seen a few times. The chain uses TRBV4-1 and TRBJ2-7; 7 nucleotides agree with TRBD1. Germline V CDR1 and CDR2: MGHRA, YSYEKL. V dropped 4 bases and J dropped 6; count of bases not matched to a gene: 12. This CDR3 contains 15 residues. In nucleotides, the CDR3 is TGCGCCAGCAGCCGGACAGGCAGGTTCGAAGTCGAGCAGTACTTC. Translation: CASSRTGRFEVEQYF.

This clone was detected only a few times. This chain connects TRBV6-6 to TRBJ1-1; D uncertain. The CDR3 spans 13 residues. Per the germline V gene, CDR1 is MNHNY and CDR2 is SVGAGI (reference sequence). Trimming shortened V by 5 bases and J by 2 bases, and 9 bases separated the two germline ends. Here the CDR3 reads CASSQPENTEAFF. As DNA, the CDR3 is TGTGCCAGCAGTCAGCCGGAAAACACTGAAGCTTTCTTT.

The chain couples TRBV19 to TRBJ1-2; 11 nucleotides match TRBD1. The CDR3 has 13 amino acids. V was clipped by 11 bases and J by 7 bases; unmatched bases: 9. Germline V gene sequence: CDR1 LNHDA, CDR2 SQIVND (reference sequence). For the CDR3, the DNA is TGTGCCTCACGGGGACAGGGGGGAGGTGGCTACACCTTC. It specifies CASRGQGGGGYTF.